The TCR beta chain under discussion was sequenced for a study of siplizumab effects on memory and regulatory T cells. Findings of the study overall: Solely a minor proportion of alloreactive clones could be assigned to unstimulated subsets.

Assay: immunoSEQ multiplex PCR; the TCRdb copy retains only in-frame clones and omits some. In the table there are 87,000 or so clones, about 90% of which are singletons. In the case of this clone: Its antigen is unknown.

J lost 0 bases, V lost 4 bases, and 9 bases had no gene match. The CDR3 is made up of 16 amino acids. Germline CDR1 reads SGHNT; CDR2 reads YENEEA. This chain links TRBV11-3 with TRBJ2-7, with 7 nucleotides matching TRBD2. Input material: CD4+ T cells sorted from blood. The TCR comes from a human donor in good health. The CDR3 protein is CASSSPGGNNSYEQYF. CDR3 nucleotide sequence: TGTGCCAGCAGCTCGCCGGGGGGAAATAACTCCTACGAGCAGTACTTC.